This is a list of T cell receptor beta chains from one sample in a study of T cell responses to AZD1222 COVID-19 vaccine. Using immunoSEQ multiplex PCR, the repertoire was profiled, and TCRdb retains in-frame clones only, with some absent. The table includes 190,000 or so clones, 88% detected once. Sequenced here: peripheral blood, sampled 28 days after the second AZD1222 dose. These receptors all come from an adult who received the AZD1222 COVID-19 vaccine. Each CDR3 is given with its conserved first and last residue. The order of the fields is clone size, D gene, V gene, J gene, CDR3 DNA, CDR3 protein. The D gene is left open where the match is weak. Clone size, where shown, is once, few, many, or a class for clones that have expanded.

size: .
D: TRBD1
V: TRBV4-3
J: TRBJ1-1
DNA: TGCGCCAGCAGCCACACACAGGGGACTGAAGCTTTCTTT
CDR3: CASSHTQGTEAFF

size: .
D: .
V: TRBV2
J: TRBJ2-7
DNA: TGTGCCAGCTCCCCAGCCCCCTACGAGCAGTACTTC
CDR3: CASSPAPYEQYF

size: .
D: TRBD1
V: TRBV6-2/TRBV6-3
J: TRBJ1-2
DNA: TGTGCCAGCAGTTACTCTGGACAGGGGCGAAGGGGCTATGGCTACACCTTC
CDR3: CASSYSGQGRRGYGYTF

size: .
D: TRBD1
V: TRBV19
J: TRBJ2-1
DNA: TGTGCCAGTAGTAACCCAGGACAGGACATCTACAATGAGCAGTTCTTC
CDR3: CASSNPGQDIYNEQFF

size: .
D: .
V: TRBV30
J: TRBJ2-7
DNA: TGTGCCTGGAGTGCGGGCAGGGGAAATTACGAGCAGTACTTC
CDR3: CAWSAGRGNYEQYF

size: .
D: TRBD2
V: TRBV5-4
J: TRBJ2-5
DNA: TGTGCCAGCAGCCGGACTAGCGGGGGCCGGCCGACCCAGTACTTC
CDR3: CASSRTSGGRPTQYF

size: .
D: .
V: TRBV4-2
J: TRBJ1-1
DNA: TGTGCCAGCAGCCTTAGGACCGGAGACACTGAAGCTTTCTTT
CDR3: CASSLRTGDTEAFF

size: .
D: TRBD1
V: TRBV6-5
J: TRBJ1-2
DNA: TGTGCCAGCAGGCTAGGGGGCTTCTATGGCTACACCTTC
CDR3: CASRLGGFYGYTF

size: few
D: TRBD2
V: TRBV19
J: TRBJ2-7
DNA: TGTGCCAGTAGCAAAACCGGGACTAGCGGCAGCTACGAGCAGTACTTC
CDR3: CASSKTGTSGSYEQYF

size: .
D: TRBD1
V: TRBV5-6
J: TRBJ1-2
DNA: TGTGCCAGAAGGTTGCGCAGGGGGCAGTATGGCTACACCTTC
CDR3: CARRLRRGQYGYTF

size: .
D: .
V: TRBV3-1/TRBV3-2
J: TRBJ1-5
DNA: TGTGCCAGCAGCCAAGATCACGGTAGCTGGCCCCAGCATTTT
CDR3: CASSQDHGSWPQHF

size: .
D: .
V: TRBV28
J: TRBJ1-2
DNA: TGTGCCAGCAGTTACCAGACGTCCGGCTACACCTTC
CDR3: CASSYQTSGYTF

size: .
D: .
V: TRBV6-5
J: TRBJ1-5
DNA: TGTGCCAGCAGGGAGGGCGCGGGTCAGCCCCAGCATTTT
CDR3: CASREGAGQPQHF

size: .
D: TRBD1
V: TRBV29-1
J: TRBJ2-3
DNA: TGCAGCGTCACAGGGGGCACAGATACGCAGTATTTT
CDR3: CSVTGGTDTQYF

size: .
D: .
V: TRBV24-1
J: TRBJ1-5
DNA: TGTGCCACCTCGGACGGAGCAAAACCCCAGCATTTT
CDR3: CATSDGAKPQHF

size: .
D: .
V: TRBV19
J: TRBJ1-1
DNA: TGTGCCAGTAGTATCGGAGAGAACACTGAAGCTTTCTTT
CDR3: CASSIGENTEAFF

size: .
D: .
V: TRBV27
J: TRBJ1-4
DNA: TGTGCCAGCAGTTGGGGGGGACCAACTAATGAAAAACTGTTTTTT
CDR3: CASSWGGPTNEKLFF

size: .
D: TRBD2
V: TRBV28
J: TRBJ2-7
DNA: TGTGCCAGCACCACAGGACTAGCGGGCCCCTACGAGCAGTACTTC
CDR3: CASTTGLAGPYEQYF

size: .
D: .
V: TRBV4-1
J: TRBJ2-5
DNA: TGCGCCAGCAGCCAAGGGGGGGTAAGGGAGACCCAGTACTTC
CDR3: CASSQGGVRETQYF

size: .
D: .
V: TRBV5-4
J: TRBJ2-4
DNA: TGTGCCAGCAGCTTGTTCGGGGAAAACATTCAGTACTTC
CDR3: CASSLFGENIQYF

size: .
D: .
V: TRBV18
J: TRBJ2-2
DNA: TGTGCCAGCTCACCGACGGAGTCCCTCTCCGGCAGGGAGCTGTTTTTT
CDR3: CASSPTESLSGRELFF

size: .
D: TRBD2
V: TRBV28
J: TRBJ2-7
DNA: TGTGCCAGCAGCCCGACTAGCCCGTACGAGCAGTACTTC
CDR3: CASSPTSPYEQYF

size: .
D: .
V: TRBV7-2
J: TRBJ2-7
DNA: TGTGCCAGCAGCCAGGGACATACCTACGAGCAGTACTTC
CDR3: CASSQGHTYEQYF

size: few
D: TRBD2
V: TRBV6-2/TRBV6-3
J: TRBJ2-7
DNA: TGTGCCAGCAGTTGGGACTATTACGAGCAGTACTTC
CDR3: CASSWDYYEQYF

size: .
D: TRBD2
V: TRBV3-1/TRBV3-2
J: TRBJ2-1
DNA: TGTGCCAGCAGCCAACGCGGGACTACCTTCGGGGAGCAGTTCTTC
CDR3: CASSQRGTTFGEQFF

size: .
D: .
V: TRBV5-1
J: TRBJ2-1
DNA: TGCGCCAGCAACCCTAGCGGAGGGGGCTACAATGAGCAGTTCTTC
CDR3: CASNPSGGGYNEQFF

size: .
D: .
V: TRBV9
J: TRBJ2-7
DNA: TGTGCCAGCAGCCCAGGGCAGGAGGGGGAGCAGTACTTC
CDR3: CASSPGQEGEQYF

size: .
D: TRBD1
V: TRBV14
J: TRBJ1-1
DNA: TGTGCCAGCAGCCACAACAGGGGACACAACACTGAAGCTTTCTTT
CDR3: CASSHNRGHNTEAFF

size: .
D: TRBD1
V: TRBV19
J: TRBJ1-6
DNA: TGTGCCAGTAGTGTGACAGGGTCTAATTCACCCCTCCACTTT
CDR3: CASSVTGSNSPLHF

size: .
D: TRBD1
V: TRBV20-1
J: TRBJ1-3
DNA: TGCAGTGCTAGTCCGCCAGGGGACAGGAGCTCTGGAAACACCATATATTTT
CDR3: CSASPPGDRSSGNTIYF

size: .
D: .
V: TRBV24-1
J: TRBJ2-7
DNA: TGTGCCACAGGGAATAACTACGAGCAGTACTTC
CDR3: CATGNNYEQYF

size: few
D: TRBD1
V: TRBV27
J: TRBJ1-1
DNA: TGTGCCAGCAGTTTCTTACGGACAGGGGGCTTCGCTGAAGCTTTCTTT
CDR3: CASSFLRTGGFAEAFF

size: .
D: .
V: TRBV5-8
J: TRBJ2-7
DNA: TGTGCCAGCAGCTTGGGCCAACAGCCGGGAGCCCCCTACGAGCAGTACTTC
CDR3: CASSLGQQPGAPYEQYF

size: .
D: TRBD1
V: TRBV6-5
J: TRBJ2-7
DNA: TGTGCCAGCAAAAGACAGGGAATTTACGAGCAGTACTTC
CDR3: CASKRQGIYEQYF

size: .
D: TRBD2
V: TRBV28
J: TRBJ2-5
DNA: TGTGCCAGCCACCGGGGGGGGTCAAGGGGGACCCAGTACTTC
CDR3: CASHRGGSRGTQYF

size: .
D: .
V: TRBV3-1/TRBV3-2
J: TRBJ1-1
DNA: TGTGCCAGCAGCCAAGTACCGAAAACTGAAGCTTTCTTT
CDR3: CASSQVPKTEAFF

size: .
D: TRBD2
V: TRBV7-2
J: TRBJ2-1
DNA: TGTGCCAGCAGCCCACGACTAGCGGGAGGGAACAATGAGCAGTTCTTC
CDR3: CASSPRLAGGNNEQFF